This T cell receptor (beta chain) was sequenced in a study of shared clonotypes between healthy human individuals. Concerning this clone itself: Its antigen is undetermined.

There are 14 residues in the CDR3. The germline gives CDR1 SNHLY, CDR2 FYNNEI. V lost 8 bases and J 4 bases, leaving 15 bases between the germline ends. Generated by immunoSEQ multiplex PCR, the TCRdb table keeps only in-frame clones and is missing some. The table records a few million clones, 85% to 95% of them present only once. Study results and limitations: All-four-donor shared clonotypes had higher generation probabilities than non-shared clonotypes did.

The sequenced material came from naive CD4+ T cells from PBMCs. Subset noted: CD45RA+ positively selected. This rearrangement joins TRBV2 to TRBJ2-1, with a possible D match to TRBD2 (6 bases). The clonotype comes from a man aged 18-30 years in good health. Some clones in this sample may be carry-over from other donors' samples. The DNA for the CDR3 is TGTGCCAGCGTTCGGGAGACCTCATACAATGAGCAGTTCTTC. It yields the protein CASVRETSYNEQFF.